One and the same sample provided the 10 T cell receptor beta chains below, sequenced in a study of shared clonotypes between healthy human individuals. Assay used: immunoSEQ multiplex PCR; TCRdb lists only in-frame clones, some missing. The top ten clones hold roughly 0.36% of a sample with approximately 2.1 million clones, over 85% of them seen once. Material for sequencing was naive CD4+ T cells from PBMCs. The subset denotes: CD45RA+ positively selected. The receptors derive from a man aged 18 to 30 in good health. Some clones in this sample may be carry-over from other donors' samples.

The chain combines TRBV2 with TRBJ2-1, with TRBD2 matching over 8 bases. This CDR3 contains 16 residues. The V segment lost 7 bases and the J segment 3 bases; nucleotides outside the gene matches: 11. Germline CDR1 SNHLY, CDR2 FYNNEI. CDR3 nucleotide sequence: TGTGCCAGCAAGGTGGGGTTAGCGGGGATCTACAATGAGCAGTTCTTC. This encodes CASKVGLAGIYNEQFF.

In the case of this clone: Different DNA sequences within this sample yield the same CDR3. V usage is TRBV5-1 and J usage is TRBJ1-2, with 9 bases identical to TRBD1. CDR3 size: 14 residues. In germline, CDR1 is SGHRS, CDR2 YFSETQ. The V and J ends lost 4 bases and 4 bases, in that order; junction bases with no gene match: 5. The CDR3 DNA sequence: TGCGCCAGCAGCCCGGGACAGGGTAGCTATGGCTACACCTTC. It codes for CASSPGQGSYGYTF.

The V and J genes are TRBV7-8 and TRBJ2-4; TRBD2 matches at 11 bases. CDR1 and CDR2 from the germline V gene are SGHVS and FQNEAQ. The CDR3 contains 16 residues. The trim removed 6 bases at V and 1 base at J, leaving 5 bases unmatched. The CDR3: CASSKTSGNAKNIQYF. CDR3 in DNA: TGTGCCAGCAGTAAGACTAGCGGGAATGCCAAAAACATTCAGTACTTC.

The chain uses TRBV7-9 and TRBJ1-1, with a tentative D call TRBD1 (5 bases). The CDR3 totals 14 residues. The V end lost 3 bases, the J end lost 2 bases, and 10 bases lay between the germline ends. The germline V gene encodes CDR1 SEHNR and CDR2 FQNEAQ (reference sequence). The DNA for the CDR3 is TGTGCCAGCAGCTTTTGGGGACTTAACACTGAAGCTTTCTTT. The encoded protein is CASSFWGLNTEAFF.

CDR3 sequence (DNA): TGTGCCTGGAGTGTACGGTATCAGGTCGTCTCCTACGAGCAGTACTTC. It is translated as CAWSVRYQVVSYEQYF. The chain has TRBV30 and TRBJ2-7; D is unresolved. CDR3 length equals 16 residues. Germline V gene lookup returns CDR1 GTSNPN and CDR2 SVGIG (reference sequence). V shed 0 bases and J shed 0 bases, with 15 bases lying between them. The variable domain in full, with the rest retrieved from reference TRBV30 and TRBJ2-7, is SQTIHQWPATLVQPVGSPLSLECTVEGTSNPNLYWYRQAAGRGLQLLFYSVGIGQISSEVPQNLSASRPQDRQFILSSKKLLLSDSGFYLCAWSVRYQVVSYEQYFGPGTRLTVT.

The CDR3 region is CASSQTSITRGPNYGYTF. DNA of the CDR3: TGCGCCAGCAGCCAAACCTCCATCACTCGGGGGCCTAACTATGGCTACACCTTC. The chain combines TRBV4-3 with TRBJ1-2; possible D gene TRBD1, 6 bases. This CDR3 comprises 18 residues. CDR1 and CDR2 (germline): LGHNA, YSLEER. The ends were cut back, 2 bases at V and 0 bases at J, with 19 bases in the middle.

V gene TRBV28 combines with J gene TRBJ2-3; either TRBD1 or TRBD2 may supply D (7 bases each). CDR3 length: 16 amino acids. V shed 5 bases and J shed 1 base, with 16 bases lying between them. Germline V lookup: CDR1 MDHEN, CDR2 SYDVKM. CDR3 DNA sequence: TGTGCCAGCAGTCCGACAGGGAGGGGAGGCACAGATACGCAGTATTTT. Its translation is CASSPTGRGGTDTQYF.

The rearrangement uses TRBV18 and TRBJ1-1; maybe TRBD1 (5 bases). Trimming took 5 bases from V and 0 from J, leaving 13 bases between them. Germline-derived CDR1 and CDR2 are KGHSH and LQKENI. The CDR3 contains 15 residues. The CDR3 DNA follows: TGTGCCAGCTCATATTCGGGACTGTTGAACACTGAAGCTTTCTTT. Its protein product is CASSYSGLLNTEAFF.

This clone was counted a single time. This chain links TRBV28 with TRBJ2-1, with 9 bases lining up with TRBD1. This CDR3 is 15 amino acids long. Germline-derived CDR1 and CDR2 are MDHEN and SYDVKM. With V trimmed by 5 bases and J by 5 bases, 7 bases remained unmatched. CDR3 in DNA: TGTGCCAGCAGTCCGGACAGGGGTTGGGACAATGAGCAGTTCTTC. Translated, it gives CASSPDRGWDNEQFF.

This clone was observed once. This chain links TRBV4-3 with TRBJ2-2, with 16 positions matching TRBD2. J lost 4 bases, V lost 4 bases, and 9 bases had no gene match. This CDR3 has 19 amino acids. Germline CDR1 is LGHNA and CDR2 is YSLEER. The DNA of the CDR3 is TGCGCCAGCAGCCCATCGGGACTAGCGGGAGGGCCGATCACCGGGGAGCTGTTTTTT. It yields the protein CASSPSGLAGGPITGELFF.